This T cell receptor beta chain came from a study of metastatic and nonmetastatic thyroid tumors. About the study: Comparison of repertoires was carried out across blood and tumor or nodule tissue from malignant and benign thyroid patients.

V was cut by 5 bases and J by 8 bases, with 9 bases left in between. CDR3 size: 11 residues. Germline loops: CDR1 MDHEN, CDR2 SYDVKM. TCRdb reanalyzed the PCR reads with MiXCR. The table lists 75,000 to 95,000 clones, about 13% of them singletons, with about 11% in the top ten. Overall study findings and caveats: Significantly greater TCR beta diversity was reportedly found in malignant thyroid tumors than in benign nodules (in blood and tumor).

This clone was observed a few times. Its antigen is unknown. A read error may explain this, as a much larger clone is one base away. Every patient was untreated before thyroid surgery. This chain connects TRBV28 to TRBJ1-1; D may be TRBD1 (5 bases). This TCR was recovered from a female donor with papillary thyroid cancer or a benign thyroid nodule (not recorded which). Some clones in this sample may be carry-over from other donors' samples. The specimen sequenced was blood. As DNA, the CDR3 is TGTGCCAGCAGTCGGGGGTTCGAAGCTTTCTTT. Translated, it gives CASSRGFEAFF.